These 32 T cell receptor beta chains originate from one sample sequenced in a study of blood T cell repertoires in COVID-19. Clones were read by immunoSEQ multiplex PCR, and TCRdb kept only the in-frame ones, dropping some. The repertoire holds 200,000 to 250,000 clones, with 75% to 85% as singletons. Material for sequencing was peripheral blood. All receptors come from a woman aged 80 or over with COVID-19, enrolled during active disease.

The chain joins TRBV30 to TRBJ1-2; tentatively, D is TRBD1 (5 bases). V was pared by 6 bases and J by 4 bases, with 15 bases between. Germline V gene sequence: CDR1 GTSNPN, CDR2 SVGIG (reference sequence). This CDR3 has 13 amino acids. The CDR3 nucleotides are TGTGCCTGTAGACAGCCCGGTACCTATGGCTACACCTTC. Protein product: CACRQPGTYGYTF.

In its sample, this clone was seen a few times. CDR3 DNA: TGTGCCAGCAGCCCCTCAGGACAGGCGTCGGTGGCTTTCTTT. Protein sequence: CASSPSGQASVAFF. The rearrangement uses TRBV7-3 and TRBJ1-1; 7 bases line up with TRBD1. The germline V gene encodes CDR1 SGHTA and CDR2 FQGTGA. The trim removed 5 bases at V and 11 bases at J, leaving 14 bases unmatched. The CDR3 covers 14 residues.

J is TRBJ1-5 and V is TRBV24-1, with 10 bases fitting TRBD1. The germline V gene has CDR1 KGHDR and CDR2 SFDVKD. J lost 4 bases, V lost 3 bases, and 8 bases had no gene match. CDR3 size: 17 residues. CDR3 sequence (DNA): TGTGCCACCAGTGATCCTAGGACAGGGGGGATTAATCAGCCCCAGCATTTT. This gives the protein CATSDPRTGGINQPQHF.

The rearrangement links TRBV11-2 to TRBJ2-7, with 9 bases aligning to TRBD1. This CDR3 comprises 13 residues. The ends lost 5 bases at V and 2 bases at J; junction bases unmatched: 1. In germline, CDR1 is SGHAT, CDR2 FQNNGV. CDR3 sequence reads: CASSRTGAYEQYF. As DNA, the CDR3 is TGTGCCAGCAGCAGGACAGGGGCCTACGAGCAGTACTTC.

The chain's CDR3 is CASMQGQGYNEQFF. For the CDR3, the DNA is TGTGCCAGCATGCAGGGCCAAGGGTACAATGAGCAGTTCTTC. V is TRBV6-5 and J is TRBJ2-1, with D perhaps TRBD1 (5 bases). Deletions cut 7 bases from V and 4 bases from J, with 14 bases between. CDR1 is MNHEY, CDR2 SVGAGI, per germline. The CDR3 spans 14 residues.

This clone was seen only once. This chain connects TRBV13 to TRBJ1-5; 8 positions match TRBD1. From germline, CDR1 is PRHDT and CDR2 FYEKMQ (reference sequence). Trimming at V came to 6 bases and at J to 7 bases, leaving 8 bases not matched to a gene. The CDR3 totals 14 residues. CDR3 sequence (DNA): TGTGCCAGCAGGCCGCAACAGGGGGGCCAGCCCCAGCATTTT. The encoded protein is CASRPQQGGQPQHF.

This rearrangement joins TRBV4-2 to TRBJ2-6, with D perhaps TRBD2 (6 bases). The CDR3 runs to 16 residues. Per germline, CDR1 LGHNA and CDR2 YNFKEQ. Trimming left V 4 bases short and J 0 bases short, with 10 bases between. CDR3 region: CASSPRDFSGANVLTF. DNA for the CDR3: TGTGCCAGCAGCCCCCGGGACTTCTCTGGGGCCAACGTCCTGACTTTC.

The V gene is TRBV30, the J gene TRBJ2-7; TRBD1 might be the D (5 bases). CDR1 is GTSNPN, CDR2 SVGIG, per germline (reference sequence). The CDR3 is 15 amino acids. Trimming shortened V by 0 bases and J by 4 bases, and 16 bases separated the two germline ends. The CDR3 loop reads CAWSVPSRGPYEQYF. CDR3 nucleotide sequence: TGTGCCTGGAGTGTCCCCTCTAGGGGTCCATACGAGCAGTACTTC.

The count of this clone is one. V and J are TRBV2 and TRBJ1-6, with a weak D call TRBD1 (6 bases). The germline V and J ends were trimmed by 4 bases and 5 bases, with 9 bases remaining between them. CDR3 length: 14 residues. The germline V gene has CDR1 SNHLY and CDR2 FYNNEI. CDR3 DNA: TGTGCCAGCAGTGTAAACAGGGATAATTCACCCCTCCACTTT. It yields the protein CASSVNRDNSPLHF. The full variable domain, completed using reference TRBV2 and TRBJ1-6, is EPEVTQTPSHQVTQMGQEVILRCVPISNHLYFYWYRQILGQKVEFLVSFYNNEISEKSEIFDDQFSVERPDGSNFTLKIRSTKLEDSAMYFCASSVNRDNSPLHFGNGTRLTVT.

This chain connects TRBV4-2 to TRBJ2-2, with TRBD2 matching 8 bases. The V gene end was trimmed by 1 base and the J gene end by 4 bases; junction bases not matched to a gene: 14. Germline V CDR1 and CDR2: LGHNA, YNFKEQ. This CDR3 is built from 19 residues. This CDR3 is CASSQVVPGAGGTTGELFF. The CDR3, as DNA: TGTGCCAGCAGCCAAGTGGTCCCCGGGGCGGGGGGTACCACCGGGGAGCTGTTTTTT.

The chain is built from TRBV4-1 and TRBJ2-7; 8 bases are shared with TRBD1. V lost 1 base, J lost 2 bases, and 4 bases stayed unmatched. Germline CDR1 reads MGHRA; CDR2 reads YSYEKL. The CDR3 totals 15 residues. CDR3 amino acids: CASSQGTGTPYEQYF. CDR3 nucleotides: TGCGCCAGCAGCCAAGGGACAGGGACCCCCTACGAGCAGTACTTC.

The chain uses TRBV24-1 and TRBJ1-1, with 7 bases that match TRBD1. Germline-derived CDR1 and CDR2 are KGHDR and SFDVKD. This CDR3 region has 14 residues. V gave up 8 bases and J gave up 0 bases; unmatched junction bases: 5. CDR3 bases: TGTGCCACCACCGACAGGGAGTTGAACACTGAAGCTTTCTTT. Encoded protein: CATTDRELNTEAFF.

This clone appeared a few times. The V gene is TRBV7-2, the J gene TRBJ2-2, with a possible D match to TRBD1 (6 bases). Germline CDR1 is SGHTA and CDR2 is FQGNSA. V was clipped by 3 bases and J by 1 base, with 9 bases between them. This CDR3 comprises 15 residues. CDR3 region: CASSLDSLNTGELFF. CDR3 coding DNA: TGTGCCAGCAGCTTGGACAGCTTGAACACCGGGGAGCTGTTTTTT.

This sequence joins TRBV28 and TRBJ2-3; TRBD2 is a possible D gene (5 bases). Germline lookup yields CDR1 MDHEN and CDR2 SYDVKM. The CDR3 has 15 amino acids. The V end lost 5 bases, the J end lost 0 bases, and 12 bases lay between the germline ends. The CDR3 loop reads CASSIWGVSTDTQYF. The CDR3 bases are TGTGCCAGCAGTATTTGGGGAGTTAGCACAGATACGCAGTATTTT.

This sequence joins TRBV15 and TRBJ1-2; no reliable D call. The CDR3 extends over 15 amino acids. Trimming took 0 bases from V and 0 from J, leaving 8 bases between them. CDR1 is LNHNV, CDR2 YYDKDF, per germline (reference sequence). The CDR3 sequence: CATSRDSVANYGYTF. The CDR3 DNA sequence: TGTGCCACCAGCAGAGATAGTGTCGCTAACTATGGCTACACCTTC.

This sequence joins TRBV2 and TRBJ1-2; no definite D call. Germline V gene sequence: CDR1 SNHLY, CDR2 FYNNEI. Trimming stripped 5 bases from V and 0 bases from J, with 10 bases between. This CDR3 is 14 amino acids long. The CDR3 spells CASSSEGANYGYTF. The CDR3 DNA reads TGTGCCAGCAGTTCAGAAGGAGCTAACTATGGCTACACCTTC.

V gene TRBV30 combines with J gene TRBJ1-6; TRBD1 might be the D (5 bases). Germline V gene data show CDR1 as GTSNPN and CDR2 as SVGIG (reference sequence). The CDR3 runs 15 residues. V dropped 0 bases and J dropped 6 bases, with 12 bases sitting between them. DNA of the CDR3: TGTGCCTGGAGTGTAGTTGGACAAGCTAATTCACCCCTCCACTTT. It yields the protein CAWSVVGQANSPLHF. Using reference TRBV30 and TRBJ1-6 for the parts outside the CDR3, the full variable domain is SQTIHQWPATLVQPVGSPLSLECTVEGTSNPNLYWYRQAAGRGLQLLFYSVGIGQISSEVPQNLSASRPQDRQFILSSKKLLLSDSGFYLCAWSVVGQANSPLHFGNGTRLTVT.

J is TRBJ2-2 and V is TRBV5-1; maybe TRBD1 (5 bases). V dropped 4 bases and J dropped 3 bases, with 10 bases sitting between them. The CDR3 has 14 residues. Per the germline V gene, CDR1 is SGHRS and CDR2 is YFSETQ. The CDR3 nucleotides are TGCGCCAGCAGCCCGCAGGGTTACACCGGGGAGCTGTTTTTT. Translated: CASSPQGYTGELFF.

This chain links TRBV12-3 or TRBV12-4 with TRBJ1-1; D gene ambiguous. This CDR3 is built from 13 residues. Trimming left V 3 bases short and J 4 bases short, with 9 bases between. The CDR3: CASSFGSGTEAFF. The CDR3 bases are TGTGCCAGCAGTTTCGGCAGCGGCACTGAAGCTTTCTTT.

The gene calls are TRBV18 and TRBJ2-3, with 7 bases lining up with TRBD2. With 5 bases clipped from V and 6 bases from J, the junction kept 14 bases outside the gene matches. This CDR3 has 16 amino acids. Germline CDR1 reads KGHSH; CDR2 reads LQKENI. The CDR3 loop is CASSEGLPERRDTQYF. The CDR3 DNA reads as TGTGCCAGCTCAGAGGGACTACCAGAAAGGAGGGATACGCAGTATTTT.

The chain recombines TRBV19 with TRBJ2-6, with D possibly matching TRBD1 (6 bases). The CDR3 is 14 residues long. The germline V gene encodes CDR1 LNHDA and CDR2 SQIVND (reference sequence). The V gene lost 10 bases and the J gene lost 2 bases, with 12 bases spanning the gap. As DNA, the CDR3 is TGTGCCACCTTAGACAGGCCTGGGGCCAACGTCCTGACTTTC. Translating it yields CATLDRPGANVLTF.

This clone was counted a single time. The chain's CDR3 is CASSDLAGVYGYTF. The CDR3 DNA reads as TGTGCCAGCAGTGATCTAGCGGGAGTTTATGGCTACACCTTC. V and J are TRBV27 and TRBJ1-2; D ambiguous. This CDR3 has 14 amino acids. Germline CDR1 and CDR2: MNHEY and SMNVEV (reference sequence). V lost 5 bases, J lost 5 bases, and 15 bases lay in between.

J is TRBJ1-2 and V is TRBV7-2; D gene uncertain. The CDR3 totals 15 residues. CDR1 is SGHTA, CDR2 FQGNSA, per germline. The V gene lost 3 bases and the J gene lost 4 bases, with 15 bases spanning the gap. The CDR3 sequence is CASSFNPSPLYGYTF. The CDR3 bases are TGTGCCAGCAGCTTTAATCCGAGTCCTCTCTATGGCTACACCTTC.

The V gene is TRBV5-1, the J gene TRBJ2-5; the D gene is possibly TRBD2 (6 bases). V gave up 3 bases and J gave up 2 bases, with 17 bases separating them. Germline V gives CDR1 SGHRS, CDR2 YFSETQ. The CDR3 sequence is 16 residues long. In DNA form, the CDR3 reads TGCGCCAGCAGCTACTTCGGGGGAGCGACTCAAGAGACCCAGTACTTC. It codes for CASSYFGGATQETQYF.

The V call is TRBV7-2, the J call TRBJ2-7; 10 bases align to TRBD1. Germline CDR1 is SGHTA and CDR2 is FQGNSA. Losses at the gene ends were 5 bases for V and 7 bases for J; bases not matched to a gene: 8. The CDR3 spans 14 residues. The CDR3 sequence is CASSADRGLEEQYF. DNA of the CDR3: TGTGCCAGCAGCGCCGACAGGGGGCTCGAAGAGCAGTACTTC.

The J gene is TRBJ2-5, the V gene TRBV5-1; TRBD1 is a possible D gene (6 bases). The V end was cut by 4 bases, the J end by 1 base, with 14 bases between. The CDR3 contains 15 residues. From germline, CDR1 is SGHRS and CDR2 YFSETQ. CDR3 nucleotide sequence: TGCGCCAGCAGCGGCTCAGGGGAACGCCAAGAGACCCAGTACTTC. Translation: CASSGSGERQETQYF. The full variable domain, its missing parts supplied by reference TRBV5-1 and TRBJ2-5, is KAGVTQTPRYLIKTRGQQVTLSCSPISGHRSVSWYQQTPGQGLQFLFEYFSETQRNKGNFPGRFSGRQFSNSRSEMNVSTLELGDSALYLCASSGSGERQETQYFGPGTRLLVL.

The CDR3 nucleotides read TGTGCCAGCAGCTTAGACGGGAACTCCTACGAGCAGTACTTC. Its protein is CASSLDGNSYEQYF. The chain carries TRBV7-2 and TRBJ2-7; D perhaps matches TRBD2 (5 bases). Germline CDR1 reads SGHTA; CDR2 reads FQGNSA. V was clipped by 1 base and J by 0 bases, with 7 bases between them. CDR3 length: 14 amino acids.

V gene TRBV11-2 combines with J gene TRBJ1-4; maybe TRBD1 (6 bases). This CDR3 has 13 residues. Germline values: CDR1 SGHAT, CDR2 FQNNGV. The ends were cut back, 6 bases at V and 8 bases at J, with 13 bases in the middle. The CDR3 protein is CASSFGQTEKLFF. The CDR3 bases are TGTGCCAGCAGTTTTGGACAGACGGAAAAACTGTTTTTT. The complete variable domain, with remaining parts taken from reference TRBV11-2 and TRBJ1-4, reads EAGVAQSPRYKIIEKRQSVAFWCNPISGHATLYWYQQILGQGPKLLIQFQNNGVVDDSQLPKDRFSAERLKGVDSTLKIQPAKLEDSAVYLCASSFGQTEKLFFGSGTQLSVL.

V and J are TRBV5-1 and TRBJ2-1, with D perhaps matching TRBD1 (5 bases). The CDR3 is 16 amino acids. CDR1 is SGHRS and CDR2 is YFSETQ in the germline V gene. V was clipped by 0 bases and J by 0 bases, with 10 bases between them. CDR3 in DNA: TGCGCCAGCAGCTTGGAAGCAGACAGCTCCTACAATGAGCAGTTCTTC. It encodes CASSLEADSSYNEQFF. Filled out from reference TRBV5-1 and TRBJ2-1, the complete variable domain reads KAGVTQTPRYLIKTRGQQVTLSCSPISGHRSVSWYQQTPGQGLQFLFEYFSETQRNKGNFPGRFSGRQFSNSRSEMNVSTLELGDSALYLCASSLEADSSYNEQFFGPGTRLTVL.

On this clone: This same CDR3 is encoded by further DNA sequences in the sample. V gene TRBV19 combines with J gene TRBJ1-2, with D maybe TRBD1 (5 bases). The length of the CDR3 is 12 residues. Deletions cut 9 bases from V and 4 bases from J, with 12 bases between. Per germline, CDR1 LNHDA and CDR2 SQIVND (reference sequence). In nucleotides, the CDR3 is TGTGCCAGCTCAAGGGGTGGCTATGGCTACACCTTC. This sequence encodes CASSRGGYGYTF.

The table lists this clone with a few counts. Other DNA sequences in this sample translate to the same CDR3. This chain connects TRBV12-3 or TRBV12-4 to TRBJ1-2, with D perhaps matching TRBD1 (6 bases). V lost 4 bases to trimming and J lost 1 base, with 7 bases between them. The CDR3 runs 13 residues. The CDR3, as DNA: TGTGCCAGCAGTTCAGGGGTTAACTATGGCTACACCTTC. Protein: CASSSGVNYGYTF.

V gene TRBV5-4 combines with J gene TRBJ1-2, with a weak D call TRBD1 (6 bases). V was pared by 4 bases and J by 0 bases, with 16 bases between. Germline lookup yields CDR1 SGHNT and CDR2 YYREEE (reference sequence). The length of the CDR3 is 16 residues. The CDR3 sequence is CASSPGGGFANYGYTF. The CDR3 region has the DNA TGTGCCAGCAGCCCGGGAGGGGGGTTTGCTAACTATGGCTACACCTTC.